Presented here are 8 T cell receptor beta chains from one specimen sequenced in a study of shared clonotypes between healthy human individuals. Cells designated naive CD8 were CD45RO-negative and were positively selected for CCR7, with terminally differentiated effector memory CD45RA+ cells excluded. Profiled with immunoSEQ multiplex PCR; TCRdb holds only in-frame clones, not every one. The sample yields around 610,000 clones, 90% to 97% seen once. Input material: naive CD8+ T cells sorted from blood. The receptors were gathered from a woman aged 30 to 39 in good health.

The chain links TRBV28 to TRBJ1-5; perhaps TRBD1 as D (5 bases). This CDR3 has 17 amino acids. The germline gives CDR1 MDHEN, CDR2 SYDVKM. V shed 7 bases and J shed 1 base, with 20 bases lying between them. The CDR3 region has the DNA TGTGCCAGCAATAACGAACGCAGGGTCTTGAGCAATCAGCCCCAGCATTTT. Translated: CASNNERRVLSNQPQHF.

This rearrangement joins TRBV6-1 to TRBJ1-5; 7 bases align to TRBD1. The germline V gene has CDR1 MNHNS and CDR2 SASEGT. The CDR3 length is 15 residues. J was trimmed by 5 bases and V by 6 bases; bases with no gene match: 10. The CDR3 coding sequence is TGTGCCAGCAGCCTTCGGACAGGAAACTATCAGCCCCAGCATTTT. It specifies CASSLRTGNYQPQHF.

The chain carries TRBV4-1 and TRBJ2-7; 8 bases are shared with TRBD1. In germline, CDR1 is MGHRA, CDR2 YSYEKL. This CDR3 spans 16 amino acids. V dropped 0 bases and J dropped 4; count of bases not matched to a gene: 8. This chain's CDR3 is CASSQDRTGIGYEQYF. CDR3 coding DNA: TGCGCCAGCAGCCAAGACAGGACAGGGATCGGTTACGAGCAGTACTTC.

This clone was seen a single time. The chain uses TRBV28 and TRBJ2-1; the D is unclear. Germline CDR1 MDHEN, CDR2 SYDVKM. V was cut by 7 bases and J by 3 bases, with 7 bases left in between. The CDR3 is 12 amino acids. The CDR3 loop is CASNGNYNEQFF. The DNA of the CDR3 is TGTGCCAGCAATGGGAACTACAATGAGCAGTTCTTC.

This rearrangement joins TRBV4-1 to TRBJ2-3; D may be TRBD1 or TRBD2 (5 bases each). Trimming removed 0 bases from V and 6 bases from J, with 13 bases in between. This CDR3 contains 15 residues. Germline CDR1 reads MGHRA; CDR2 reads YSYEKL. CDR3 loop: CASSQETWGSDTQYF. CDR3 DNA: TGCGCCAGCAGCCAAGAGACTTGGGGGTCTGATACGCAGTATTTT.

The J gene is TRBJ2-1, the V gene TRBV11-2; TRBD2 agrees at 8 bases. The germline V gene encodes CDR1 SGHAT and CDR2 FQNNGV. The CDR3 length is 13 residues. J was trimmed by 3 bases and V by 7 bases; bases with no gene match: 2. The CDR3 loop reads CASTSGSYNEQFF. CDR3 nucleotides: TGTGCCAGCACCAGCGGGAGCTACAATGAGCAGTTCTTC.

J is TRBJ2-5 and V is TRBV2; D remains unclear. CDR3 length: 17 residues. Trimming removed 6 bases at V and 4 bases at J, with 24 bases between. Germline assignment: CDR1 SNHLY and CDR2 FYNNEI. CDR3 sequence: CASSDTPGITNGETQYF. CDR3 DNA sequence: TGTGCCAGCAGCGATACACCTGGGATCACGAACGGAGAGACCCAGTACTTC.

This chain links TRBV19 with TRBJ2-7; D may be TRBD1 (6 bases). Germline CDR1 LNHDA, CDR2 SQIVND (reference sequence). The CDR3 extends over 14 amino acids. V was clipped by 4 bases and J by 0 bases, with 10 bases between them. The CDR3 is CASSTRDISYEQYF. The CDR3 nucleotides are TGTGCCAGTAGTACCCGGGACATCTCCTACGAGCAGTACTTC.